The rows below give T cell receptor beta chains drawn from one sample of a study of T cell changes during pregnancy in multiple sclerosis. Sequenced by immunoSEQ multiplex PCR; TCRdb stores in-frame clones only, minus some. Of tens of thousands of clones in the sample, 80% to 90% were seen once. The sample was CD4+ T cells from peripheral blood mononuclear cells, taken in the second trimester of pregnancy. The receptors derive from a female donor with multiple sclerosis, enrolled in a pregnancy study. The CDR3 runs from the conserved cysteine through the conserved F or W. A D gene is named only where the DNA matches it firmly. Expanded clones get a size class; other rows say once, few or many, or leave the size out.

cdr3_aa cdr3_nt clone_size j_call v_call d_call
CASSHRRAFF TGTGCCAGCAGCCACCGTCGGGCTTTCTTT . TRBJ1-1 TRBV28 .
CARGTVYSSEAFF TGTGCCCGCGGGACAGTCTATTCTTCTGAAGCTTTCTTT . TRBJ1-1 TRBV30 TRBD1
CASSVGPGDSPLHF TGTGCCAGCAGCGTAGGGCCAGGGGATTCACCCCTCCACTTT . TRBJ1-6 TRBV9 .
CAWSRQGSNEQYF TGTGCCTGGAGTCGACAGGGGTCCAACGAGCAGTACTTC . TRBJ2-7 TRBV30 TRBD1
CASSQDSPRAGRSSYEQYF TGCGCCAGCAGCCAAGATAGCCCCCGAGCAGGGAGGAGCTCCTACGAGCAGTACTTC . TRBJ2-7 TRBV4-1 .
CASQLTGRLDEQFF TGTGCCAGCCAGCTCACAGGAAGGCTCGATGAGCAGTTCTTC . TRBJ2-1 TRBV2 .
CASSLGEGTLGEQFF TGTGCCAGCAGCTTAGGGGAGGGGACACTGGGTGAGCAGTTCTTC . TRBJ2-1 TRBV7-9 .
CATSRLLSTGGLDTQYF TGTGCCACCAGCCGCCTACTATCGACAGGGGGCCTTGATACGCAGTATTTT . TRBJ2-3 TRBV15 TRBD1
CASSFPPGQPNEKLFF TGTGCCAGCAGCTTCCCCCCGGGACAGCCGAATGAAAAACTGTTTTTT . TRBJ1-4 TRBV7-9 TRBD1
CASSLPIRTGLNYGYTF TGTGCCAGCAGTTTACCAATTCGGACAGGTCTTAACTATGGCTACACCTTC . TRBJ1-2 TRBV28 TRBD1
CASSLRGRWDADTQYF TGTGCCAGCAGCTTAAGGGGGCGGTGGGATGCAGATACGCAGTATTTT . TRBJ2-3 TRBV7-2 TRBD1
CATSNYRGGYTF TGTGCCACCAGCAATTACCGGGGGGGCTACACCTTC . TRBJ1-2 TRBV15 .
CASSSEFRGRRDYGYTF TGTGCCAGCAGCTCGGAATTTAGGGGGCGTCGGGACTATGGCTACACCTTC . TRBJ1-2 TRBV5-4 TRBD1
CASSIGRAGANVLTF TGTGCCAGTAGTATAGGGAGGGCTGGGGCCAACGTCCTGACTTTC . TRBJ2-6 TRBV19 .
CASSKRGVGDQETQYF TGTGCCAGTAGTAAGCGGGGGGTCGGGGACCAAGAGACCCAGTACTTC . TRBJ2-5 TRBV19 TRBD2
CASSTYQGGDTEAFF TGCGCCAGCAGCACATATCAGGGCGGCGACACTGAAGCTTTCTTT . TRBJ1-1 TRBV5-1 .
CASSEDSSPLHF TGTGCCAGCAGCGAGGACAGTTCACCCCTCCACTTT . TRBJ1-6 TRBV9 .
CASSGRTGAGYEQFF TGTGCCAGCAGCGGAAGGACAGGGGCTGGCTATGAGCAGTTCTTC . TRBJ2-1 TRBV7-9 TRBD1
CAWSREGGRGYGYTF TGTGCCTGGAGTAGGGAGGGGGGCCGGGGGTATGGCTACACCTTC . TRBJ1-2 TRBV30 .
CASSEFQGNQPQHF TGTGCCAGCAGTGAATTTCAGGGAAACCAGCCCCAGCATTTT . TRBJ1-5 TRBV25-1 .
CSVARTRDRVGEQYF TGCAGCGTCGCCCGGACCAGAGACAGGGTAGGCGAGCAGTACTTC . TRBJ2-7 TRBV29-1 TRBD1
CASSFSVAGGQETQYF TGCGCCAGCAGCTTTTCCGTGGCAGGGGGGCAAGAGACCCAGTACTTC . TRBJ2-5 TRBV5-1 .
CASSQTFKSYEQYF TGTGCCAGCAGCCAGACATTTAAATCCTACGAGCAGTACTTC once TRBJ2-7 TRBV7-9 .
CASSLPGQRPGPLHF TGTGCCAGTAGTCTCCCCGGACAGAGGCCCGGACCCCTCCACTTT . TRBJ1-6 TRBV19 .
CASSMEPNQPQHF TGTGCCAGTAGTATGGAGCCGAACCAGCCCCAGCATTTT . TRBJ1-5 TRBV19 .
CASSLTRASLGYTF TGTGCCAGCAGTTTAACCAGGGCCTCTCTAGGCTACACCTTC . TRBJ1-2 TRBV27 .
CASAAAGTSGTDTQYF TGCGCCAGCGCAGCGGCCGGGACTAGCGGCACAGATACGCAGTATTTT . TRBJ2-3 TRBV5-1 TRBD2
CASSLGVTPRELFF TGTGCCAGCAGCTTAGGCGTCACCCCCCGGGAACTGTTTTTT . TRBJ1-4 TRBV9 .
CASQPTILAGGQPYNEQFF TGTGCCAGCCAACCAACAATACTAGCGGGGGGACAACCCTACAATGAGCAGTTCTTC . TRBJ2-1 TRBV9 TRBD2